This passage covers 2 T cell receptor beta chains from one sample sequenced in a study of OX40 agonist ivuxolimab in advanced cancers. Library prep was done by the immunoSEQ multiplex PCR assay. The table comes from immuneACCESS by way of TCRdb, which keeps in-frame sequences with V and J called. Part of the clones is missing from these tables; in studies checked, under half for an unresolved V gene and the rest for unknown reasons. The sample yields 63,000 or so clones; around 88% were counted once. Clones ranked in the top ten supply 2% to 2.5% of the sample. The specimen was CD4+ or CD8+ T cells sorted from blood, collected in a trial of the OX40 agonist ivuxolimab. The receptors here all came from an adult with an advanced solid tumor such as melanoma, head and neck, liver or kidney cancer.

The V gene is TRBV29-1, the J gene TRBJ1-2, with D unresolved. Trimming took off 8 bases at V and 5 bases at J, with 24 bases between the two ends. This CDR3 spans 15 amino acids. Germline V CDR1 and CDR2: SQVTM, ANQGSEA. The CDR3 reads CSPCGLSGSPYGYTF. CDR3 nucleotide sequence: TGCAGCCCCTGTGGCTTATCCGGGTCCCCATATGGCTACACCTTC.

This rearrangement joins TRBV5-1 to TRBJ1-1, with TRBD1 identical over 7 bases. Germline loops: CDR1 SGHRS, CDR2 YFSETQ. After removal of 4 bases from V and 5 bases from J, the junction contained 8 bases not matched to a gene. CDR3 length equals 14 residues. The DNA of the CDR3 is TGCGCCAGCAGCAGACTAACAGGGGAGACTGAAGCTTTCTTT. Amino acids: CASSRLTGETEAFF.